The rows below give T cell receptor beta chains drawn from one sample of a study of blood T cells in healthy people across ages. TCRdb reprocessed the 5' RACE reads via MiXCR and lists one record per CDR3 protein. The sample has approximately 800,000 distinct CDR3 sequences; less than 80% are singletons. The sample comprised blood. All receptors come from a man in his thirties or forties in good health. Both conserved end residues are part of each CDR3. The D gene is left open where the match is weak. A clone size is listed for some rows: how often the clone was seen (once, few, many), or a class if it is expanded.

>TRBV7-2|TRBJ2-1|.|.
TGTGCCAGCAGCTTCGGAGGGGCAAAATACAATGAGCAGTTCTTC
CASSFGGAKYNEQFF
>TRBV2|TRBJ2-7|.|.
TGTGCCAGCAGGTCGGACAGTCGCTACGAGCAGTACTTC
CASRSDSRYEQYF
>TRBV20-1|TRBJ2-3|.|TRBD2
TGCAGTGCTAGAGATCCGGGGGCTAGCGGGGGGGCAACAGATACGCAGTATTTT
CSARDPGASGGATDTQYF
>TRBV20-1|TRBJ1-6|.|.
TGCAGTGCACCTCCCGCAGGGGCCTTCGGTAATTCACCCCTCCACTTT
CSAPPAGAFGNSPLHF
>TRBV5-5|TRBJ2-7|.|.
TGTGCCAGCAGCGGGGCCCAGACCTACGAGCAGTACTTC
CASSGAQTYEQYF
>TRBV6-2/TRBV6-3|TRBJ2-3|.|.
TGTGCCAGCAGTTACTCCGGGCGGGCCCCTAGCACAGATACGCAGTATTTT
CASSYSGRAPSTDTQYF
>TRBV7-3|TRBJ2-1|.|TRBD2
TGTGCCAGCAGCACTAGGGAGGGTGAGCAGTTCTTC
CASSTREGEQFF
>TRBV28|TRBJ2-7|few|TRBD1
TGTGCCAGCAGTTTATTCCAGGGGGCTAACTACGAGCAGTACTTC
CASSLFQGANYEQYF
>TRBV4-3|TRBJ2-3|.|TRBD2
TGCGCCGGCAGCCCATCTGTAGCGGGAACAGATACGCAGTATTTT
CAGSPSVAGTDTQYF
>TRBV10-3|TRBJ2-3|.|.
TGTGCCATCAGTGAGCAGGCAGGCCGGACGCAGTATTTT
CAISEQAGRTQYF
>TRBV6-2/TRBV6-3|TRBJ1-5|.|.
TGTGCCAGCAGTTATATGGTGGATCAGCCCCAGCATTTT
CASSYMVDQPQHF
>TRBV19|TRBJ1-5|.|.
TGTGCCAGTAGTATTCACGGGATCAATCAGCCCCAGCATTTT
CASSIHGINQPQHF